These 14 T cell receptor beta chains came from one sample sequenced in a study of radiotherapy plus CTLA-4 blockade in lung cancer. Data came from immunoSEQ multiplex PCR; TCRdb stores just in-frame clones and leaves some out. This sample has around 110,000 clones, with 90% found just once. The source was peripheral blood, collected from a patient treated with radiotherapy plus ipilimumab. The receptors come from a human donor with non-small cell lung cancer that progressed on radiotherapy plus ipilimumab.

This clone was seen just once. The gene calls are TRBV15 and TRBJ2-7; 10 nucleotides match TRBD2. V shed 5 bases, J shed 4 bases, and the junction held 5 bases outside the gene matches. CDR1 and CDR2 (germline): LNHNV, YYDKDF (reference sequence). CDR3 length equals 14 residues. The CDR3 DNA reads TGTGCCACCAGCCCCCAGCGGGAGGGGTACGAGCAGTACTTC. This gives the protein CATSPQREGYEQYF.

The chain joins TRBV5-6 to TRBJ2-7; D is undetermined. The CDR3 length is 15 residues. The germline V gene encodes CDR1 SGHDT and CDR2 YYEEEE. V was trimmed by 4 bases and J by 1 base, leaving 15 bases between them. CDR3 sequence: CASSPSYQESYEQYF. The CDR3 coding sequence is TGTGCCAGCAGCCCATCCTACCAGGAATCCTACGAGCAGTACTTC.

This clone has just one count. The chain recombines TRBV28 with TRBJ2-3; no definite D call. The germline V and J ends were trimmed by 2 bases and 6 bases, with 12 bases remaining between them. The CDR3 has 14 amino acids. Germline loops: CDR1 MDHEN, CDR2 SYDVKM. CDR3: CASSLRAKADTQYF. The CDR3 region has the DNA TGTGCCAGCAGTTTACGAGCGAAGGCGGATACGCAGTATTTT.

The rearrangement joins TRBV27 to TRBJ2-6; TRBD2 might be the D (5 bases). This CDR3 is 14 amino acids long. Germline V gene sequence: CDR1 MNHEY, CDR2 SMNVEV (reference sequence). Trimming left V 5 bases short and J 1 base short, with 6 bases between. This CDR3 is CASSRGSGANVLTF. The CDR3 DNA reads as TGTGCCAGCAGTCGAGGGTCTGGGGCCAACGTCCTGACTTTC.

This clone was recorded once. This chain connects TRBV14 to TRBJ1-1; D unclear. With 4 bases removed from V and 0 bases from J, the gap between germline ends came to 3 bases. Germline V gene data show CDR1 as SGHDN and CDR2 as FVKESK. The CDR3 sequence is 12 residues long. CDR3 protein: CASSRLNTEAFF. In DNA, the CDR3 is TGTGCCAGCAGCCGGTTGAACACTGAAGCTTTCTTT.

This chain joins TRBV11-3 and TRBJ1-4; tentatively, D is TRBD1 (5 bases). The CDR3 has 13 amino acids. CDR1 SGHNT and CDR2 YENEEA come from the germline V gene. V lost 3 bases to trimming and J lost 8 bases, with 10 bases between them. The CDR3 nucleotides are TGTGCCAGCAGCTTGCGGGGCGGCGAAAAACTGTTTTTT. This gives the protein CASSLRGGEKLFF. The full variable domain, with the rest looked up from reference TRBV11-3 and TRBJ1-4, is EAGVVQSPRYKIIEKKQPVAFWCNPISGHNTLYWYLQNLGQGPELLIRYENEEAVDDSQLPKDRFSAERLKGVDSTLKIQPAELGDSAVYLCASSLRGGEKLFFGSGTQLSVL.

This rearrangement joins TRBV5-1 to TRBJ2-2, with 9 bases lining up with TRBD1. V lost 3 bases, J lost 1 base, and 1 base stayed unmatched. Germline-derived CDR1 and CDR2 are SGHRS and YFSETQ. The CDR3 length is 15 residues. The CDR3 is CASSWTGVNTGELFF. CDR3 nucleotide sequence: TGCGCCAGCAGCTGGACAGGGGTGAACACCGGGGAGCTGTTTTTT.

The gene calls are TRBV6-6 and TRBJ2-1; 7 nucleotides agree with TRBD2. With V trimmed by 2 bases and J by 9 bases, 13 bases remained unmatched. Germline V gene data show CDR1 as MNHNY and CDR2 as SVGAGI (reference sequence). This CDR3 is built from 16 residues. CDR3: CASSYPVGPPGGEQFF. The CDR3 nucleotides are TGTGCCAGCAGTTACCCCGTGGGTCCTCCGGGGGGTGAGCAGTTCTTC.

The chain employs TRBV5-4 and TRBJ2-5; the match to TRBD1 covers 7 bases. With 4 bases clipped from V and 5 bases from J, the junction kept 14 bases outside the gene matches. Germline V gene lookup returns CDR1 SGHNT and CDR2 YYREEE (reference sequence). The length of the CDR3 is 16 residues. The CDR3 is CASSLTLETGIETQYF. The CDR3 DNA is TGTGCCAGCAGCCTCACTTTAGAGACAGGGATTGAGACCCAGTACTTC.

This clone showed up just once. The V call is TRBV5-1, the J call TRBJ2-7, with 12 bases matching TRBD2. Germline values: CDR1 SGHRS, CDR2 YFSETQ. V trimming: 2 bases; J trimming: 6 bases; junction bases outside the gene matches: 6. The CDR3 is 15 amino acids. The DNA of the CDR3 is TGCGCCAGCAGCTTCCTAGCGGGAGGGCCCTCCGAGCAGTACTTC. Its translation is CASSFLAGGPSEQYF.

The chain carries TRBV2 and TRBJ2-1; 10 nucleotides line up with TRBD2. With V trimmed by 6 bases and J by 5 bases, 4 bases remained unmatched. Germline V gene data show CDR1 as SNHLY and CDR2 as FYNNEI. The CDR3 contains 14 residues. The CDR3 DNA reads TGTGCCAGCAGAACTAGCGGGACAAACAATGAGCAGTTCTTC. This encodes CASRTSGTNNEQFF. The full variable domain, completed using reference TRBV2 and TRBJ2-1, is EPEVTQTPSHQVTQMGQEVILRCVPISNHLYFYWYRQILGQKVEFLVSFYNNEISEKSEIFDDQFSVERPDGSNFTLKIRSTKLEDSAMYFCASRTSGTNNEQFFGPGTRLTVL.

This clone was counted a few times. As DNA, the CDR3 is TGTGCCAGCAGCCCTGACAGGGGTTGGGGCTACACCTTC. Translating gives CASSPDRGWGYTF. V and J are TRBV7-3 and TRBJ1-2; 8 bases match TRBD1. V dropped 5 bases and J dropped 8; count of bases not matched to a gene: 7. The CDR3 is 13 residues long. Germline loops: CDR1 SGHTA, CDR2 FQGTGA. Full variable domain (missing parts from reference TRBV7-3 and TRBJ1-2): GAGVSQTPSNKVTEKGKYVELRCDPISGHTALYWYRQSLGQGPEFLIYFQGTGAADDSGLPNDRFFAVRPEGSVSTLKIQRTERGDSAVYLCASSPDRGWGYTFGSGTRLTVV.

The chain couples TRBV5-6 to TRBJ2-3; 9 positions match TRBD2. The CDR3 consists of 17 residues. Germline assignment: CDR1 SGHDT and CDR2 YYEEEE. The trim removed 3 bases at V and 4 bases at J, leaving 12 bases unmatched. CDR3 loop: CASSSPSIAGVADTQYF. In DNA, the CDR3 is TGTGCCAGCAGCTCGCCGTCAATAGCGGGAGTGGCAGATACGCAGTATTTT.

The count of this clone is one. CDR3 residues: CASSAKREETDTQYF. In DNA, the CDR3 is TGTGCCAGCAGTGCAAAGCGGGAGGAGACAGATACGCAGTATTTT. V usage is TRBV6-1 and J usage is TRBJ2-3; 9 bases agree with TRBD2. Germline V gene sequence: CDR1 MNHNS, CDR2 SASEGT. Germline trimming cut 4 bases from V and 3 bases from J; bases unmatched to any gene: 5. This CDR3 region has 15 residues.